This passage covers 19 T cell receptor beta chains from one sample sequenced in a study of cytomegalovirus exposure and HLA in healthy donors. With 60 Vbeta and 13 Jbeta primers, the PCR was carried out. The table came from immunoSEQ multiplex PCR; TCRdb's copy has only in-frame clones and leaves some out. The sample lists fewer than 55,000 clones, about 64% occurring once. Material: PBMCs. Receptor source: a man aged 55 to 70 in good health and CMV-seropositive.

This clone is a singleton in its sample. CDR3 loop: CASRRKSGRLSYEQYF. DNA of the CDR3: TGTGCCAGCAGGAGAAAAAGCGGGAGATTGAGTTACGAGCAGTACTTC. The V gene is TRBV21-1, the J gene TRBJ2-7; the listed D gene, TRBD2, was not tested against the DNA. TRBV21-1 is listed as a pseudogene. The CDR3 totals 16 residues.

This clone showed up just a few times. This chain joins TRBV5-4 and TRBJ1-1; D gene unclear. Trimming shortened V by 4 bases and J by 7 bases, and 14 bases separated the two germline ends. The CDR3 is 13 amino acids. CDR1 and CDR2 from the germline V gene are SGHNT and YYREEE (reference sequence). CDR3 sequence reads: CASSPGGFGEAFF. CDR3 coding DNA: TGTGCCAGCAGCCCTGGAGGGTTCGGTGAAGCTTTCTTT. Variable domain in full (rest from reference TRBV5-4 and TRBJ1-1): ETGVTQSPTHLIKTRGQQVTLRCSSQSGHNTVSWYQQALGQGPQFIFQYYREEENGRGNFPPRFSGLQFPNYSSELNVNALELDDSALYLCASSPGGFGEAFFGQGTRLTVV.

This clone has just a few counts. The J gene is TRBJ2-7, the V gene TRBV2; D is possibly TRBD1 (6 bases). This CDR3 has 12 amino acids. The V end was cut by 7 bases, the J end by 2 bases, with 9 bases between. The V gene's germline CDR1 is SNHLY and CDR2 FYNNEI. CDR3 residues: CASTWDTYEQYF. The CDR3 bases are TGTGCCAGCACTTGGGACACCTACGAGCAGTACTTC.

This clone was observed a few times. This chain uses TRBV7-9 with TRBJ2-1; D may be TRBD2 (6 bases). Germline loops: CDR1 SEHNR, CDR2 FQNEAQ (reference sequence). V lost 6 bases, J lost 5 bases, and 14 bases lay in between. The CDR3 covers 14 residues. CDR3 nucleotide sequence: TGTGCCAGCAGGGAACCGGGACTCCACAATGAGCAGTTCTTC. Its protein product is CASREPGLHNEQFF.

V usage is TRBV27 and J usage is TRBJ2-7, with D perhaps TRBD1 (7 bases). This CDR3 region has 16 residues. The V gene lost 6 bases and the J gene lost 4 bases, with 22 bases spanning the gap. Per the germline V gene, CDR1 is MNHEY and CDR2 is SMNVEV (reference sequence). CDR3 amino acids: CASSQLGGQGVYEQYF. The CDR3 bases are TGTGCCAGCAGCCAGCTGGGGGGCCAGGGGGTTTACGAGCAGTACTTC.

This chain connects TRBV4-1 to TRBJ2-7; no definite D call. The CDR3 sequence is 14 residues long. Germline loops: CDR1 MGHRA, CDR2 YSYEKL. The V and J ends lost 3 bases and 2 bases respectively, with 11 bases between them. This CDR3 reads CASSQSRATYEQYF. The CDR3 DNA sequence: TGCGCCAGCAGCCAGAGTCGAGCGACCTACGAGCAGTACTTC.

The chain combines TRBV4-3 with TRBJ1-4, with a possible D match to TRBD1 (5 bases). The V and J ends lost 0 bases and 3 bases respectively, with 20 bases between them. The germline CDR1 and CDR2 sequences are LGHNA and YSLEER. The CDR3 covers 19 residues. CDR3 DNA sequence: TGCGCCAGCAGCCAAGATAGGGTATCTTTAGGGGTTGCTAATGAAAAACTGTTTTTT. It yields the protein CASSQDRVSLGVANEKLFF.

The V and J genes are TRBV27 and TRBJ1-1, with TRBD1 as a possible D gene (6 bases). The V end lost 4 bases, the J end lost 1 base, and 22 bases lay between the germline ends. Germline V lookup: CDR1 MNHEY, CDR2 SMNVEV (reference sequence). The CDR3 is 18 amino acids. CDR3 in DNA: TGTGCCAGCAGTTCGCGCCGCACAGCAGGGGAACCGAACACTGAAGCTTTCTTT. It specifies CASSSRRTAGEPNTEAFF.

The chain couples TRBV4-1 to TRBJ2-7; the match to TRBD2 covers 8 bases. Germline CDR1 MGHRA, CDR2 YSYEKL. The CDR3 covers 14 residues. V lost 6 bases, J lost 5 bases, and 9 bases stayed unmatched. In nucleotides, the CDR3 is TGCGCCAGCAGTGAACTACTAGCGGCCCACGAGCAGTACTTC. It specifies CASSELLAAHEQYF.

The chain employs TRBV5-1 and TRBJ1-1; D might be TRBD1 (6 bases). There are 16 residues in the CDR3. V was trimmed by 0 bases and J by 0 bases, leaving 12 bases between them. CDR1 is SGHRS, CDR2 YFSETQ, per germline. The CDR3 coding sequence is TGCGCCAGCAGCTTGGACGTCCAGGGGATGAACACTGAAGCTTTCTTT. As protein: CASSLDVQGMNTEAFF.

The V and J genes are TRBV19 and TRBJ1-1, with 7 nucleotides matching TRBD1. The length of the CDR3 is 14 residues. Germline CDR1 and CDR2: LNHDA and SQIVND (reference sequence). The J segment lost 3 bases and the V segment lost 6 bases, leaving 7 bases of the junction unmatched. Here the CDR3 reads CASRRGRRDTEAFF. The CDR3 DNA sequence: TGTGCCAGTAGAAGGGGGCGCAGGGACACTGAAGCTTTCTTT.

The count of this clone is one. The chain employs TRBV5-4 and TRBJ1-2; D is unclear. CDR3 size: 15 residues. V dropped 0 bases and J dropped 7 bases, with 16 bases sitting between them. CDR1 is SGHNT and CDR2 is YYREEE in the germline V gene (reference sequence). Written as DNA, the CDR3 is TGTGCCAGCAGCTTGGTCGGCGCTCCCGCGGGTGGCTACACCTTC. Protein: CASSLVGAPAGGYTF.

The chain employs TRBV11-1 and TRBJ2-7; 11 nucleotides match TRBD2. The trim removed 4 bases at V and 3 bases at J, leaving 5 bases unmatched. The CDR3 is 15 amino acids. Per germline, CDR1 SGHAT and CDR2 FQDESV (reference sequence). CDR3 loop: CASSYLSGRGYEQYF. The CDR3 DNA follows: TGTGCCAGCAGCTACCTTAGCGGGAGGGGCTACGAGCAGTACTTC. Variable domain in full (rest from reference TRBV11-1 and TRBJ2-7): EAEVAQSPRYKITEKSQAVAFWCDPISGHATLYWYRQILGQGPELLVQFQDESVVDDSQLPKDRFSAERLKGVDSTLKIQPAELGDSAMYLCASSYLSGRGYEQYFGPGTRLTVT.

V usage is TRBV4-3 and J usage is TRBJ1-3; 9 bases are shared with TRBD1. With 2 bases clipped from V and 3 bases from J, the junction kept 5 bases outside the gene matches. The germline gives CDR1 LGHNA, CDR2 YSLEER. This CDR3 spans 16 amino acids. CDR3 region: CASSQRWDRDGNTIYF. Written as DNA, the CDR3 is TGCGCCAGCAGCCAACGGTGGGACAGGGATGGAAACACCATATATTTT.

CDR3 bases: TGTGCCAGCGGAGGACTCAGCTCCTACAATGAGCAGTTCTTC. Protein sequence: CASGGLSSYNEQFF. The rearrangement uses TRBV6-1 and TRBJ2-1; perhaps TRBD2 as D (5 bases). The germline gives CDR1 MNHNS, CDR2 SASEGT. This CDR3 is 14 amino acids long. V was cut by 8 bases and J by 0 bases, with 11 bases left in between.

This clone qualifies as large. The rearrangement joins TRBV5-6 to TRBJ1-5, with D maybe TRBD1 (6 bases). The CDR3 has 16 residues. Germline CDR1 SGHDT, CDR2 YYEEEE. The V end was cut by 4 bases, the J end by 2 bases, with 16 bases between. The DNA for the CDR3 is TGTGCCAGCAGCAACAACAGGGTCGGTGGCAATCAGCCCCAGCATTTT. This gives the protein CASSNNRVGGNQPQHF. Based on the CDR3 plus reference TRBV5-6 and TRBJ1-5, the full variable domain is DAGVTQSPTHLIKTRGQQVTLRCSPKSGHDTVSWYQQALGQGPQFIFQYYEEEERQRGNFPDRFSGHQFPNYSSELNVNALLLGDSALYLCASSNNRVGGNQPQHFGDGTRLSIL.

V and J are TRBV19 and TRBJ2-7; 7 bases map to TRBD2. CDR3 length: 11 residues. The J segment lost 5 bases and the V segment lost 10 bases, leaving 5 bases of the junction unmatched. Germline lookup yields CDR1 LNHDA and CDR2 SQIVND (reference sequence). This CDR3 is CATREGHEQYF. The CDR3 nucleotides read TGTGCCACTAGGGAGGGTCACGAGCAGTACTTC. The entire variable domain, with the rest obtained from reference TRBV19 and TRBJ2-7, is as follows: DGGITQSPKYLFRKEGQNVTLSCEQNLNHDAMYWYRQDPGQGLRLIYYSQIVNDFQKGDIAEGYSVSREKKESFPLTVTSAQKNPTAFYLCATREGHEQYFGPGTRLTVT.

The V and J genes are TRBV5-4 and TRBJ2-5, with 8 bases fitting TRBD1. Germline assignment: CDR1 SGHNT and CDR2 YYREEE (reference sequence). The trim removed 6 bases at V and 6 bases at J, leaving 7 bases unmatched. This CDR3 is built from 13 residues. The CDR3 protein is CASNGQGLKTQYF. DNA for the CDR3: TGTGCCAGCAACGGACAGGGCTTGAAGACCCAGTACTTC.

This chain connects TRBV2 to TRBJ2-5, with D tentatively TRBD2 (6 bases). CDR1 and CDR2 (germline): SNHLY, FYNNEI. CDR3 length: 15 amino acids. Deletions cut 5 bases from V and 8 bases from J, with 21 bases between. CDR3 protein: CASSNIRDSKVTQYF. CDR3 sequence (DNA): TGTGCCAGCAGTAATATCCGGGACTCCAAAGTTACCCAGTACTTC.